This entry lists 6 T cell receptor beta chains sequenced from one sample in a study of T-cell memory formation after mild COVID-19. TCRdb ran MiXCR on the 5' RACE reads and lists one entry per CDR3 protein. The data contain 190,000 or so distinct CDR3 sequences, about 10% of them seen just once; the ten biggest clones take up approximately 3%. Sequenced: PBMCs or a T cell subset sorted from them (not recorded which). Source of these receptors: a man younger than 35 who had mild COVID-19 (a few samples of this study predate the infection). Cell type and time point are not known.

This clonotype was seen a handful of times. The V and J genes are TRBV2 and TRBJ1-1; no reliable D call. CDR3 size: 13 residues. V was pared by 1 base and J by 1 base, with 4 bases between. Germline CDR1 reads SNHLY; CDR2 reads FYNNEI. The CDR3 nucleotides read TGTGCCAGCAGTGAAGACAGGAACACTGAAGCTTTCTTT. This gives the protein CASSEDRNTEAFF.

The J gene is TRBJ1-1, the V gene TRBV11-3, with D uncertain. V was trimmed by 0 bases and J by 5 bases, leaving 7 bases between them. The CDR3 runs 13 residues. Germline-derived CDR1 and CDR2 are SGHNT and YENEEA. CDR3 region: CASSLDPGTEAFF. CDR3 DNA: TGTGCCAGCAGCTTAGACCCCGGAACTGAAGCTTTCTTT. The full variable domain, with the rest looked up from reference TRBV11-3 and TRBJ1-1, is EAGVVQSPRYKIIEKKQPVAFWCNPISGHNTLYWYLQNLGQGPELLIRYENEEAVDDSQLPKDRFSAERLKGVDSTLKIQPAELGDSAVYLCASSLDPGTEAFFGQGTRLTVV.

This clonotype was picked up a small number of times. This chain joins TRBV7-2 and TRBJ2-2; D remains unclear. The length of the CDR3 is 13 residues. Germline CDR1 reads SGHTA; CDR2 reads FQGNSA. Trimming stripped 11 bases from V and 1 base from J, with 11 bases between. The CDR3 loop is CAAVQRNTGELFF. The DNA for the CDR3 is TGTGCCGCTGTGCAACGGAACACCGGGGAGCTGTTTTTT.

The V gene is TRBV5-6, the J gene TRBJ2-1, with TRBD2 as a possible D gene (5 bases). The CDR3 extends over 14 amino acids. The V end was cut by 4 bases, the J end by 4 bases, with 12 bases between. Germline CDR1 SGHDT, CDR2 YYEEEE. CDR3 region: CASSIGLLYNEQFF. The CDR3 coding sequence is TGTGCCAGCAGCATAGGACTTTTATACAATGAGCAGTTCTTC.

The chain recombines TRBV5-6 with TRBJ2-5; D possibly corresponds to TRBD1 (6 bases). Looked up from germline, CDR1 is SGHDT and CDR2 is YYEEEE. The CDR3 is made up of 14 amino acids. Trimming took off 4 bases at V and 1 base at J, with 11 bases between the two ends. CDR3 loop: CASSETGLQETQYF. The CDR3 region has the DNA TGTGCCAGCAGCGAGACAGGACTCCAAGAGACCCAGTACTTC. Variable domain in full (rest from reference TRBV5-6 and TRBJ2-5): DAGVTQSPTHLIKTRGQQVTLRCSPKSGHDTVSWYQQALGQGPQFIFQYYEEEERQRGNFPDRFSGHQFPNYSSELNVNALLLGDSALYLCASSETGLQETQYFGPGTRLLVL.

The J gene is TRBJ2-7, the V gene TRBV20-1; perhaps TRBD1 as D (6 bases). Per germline, CDR1 DFQATT and CDR2 SNEGSKA (reference sequence). V lost 3 bases, J lost 6 bases, and 15 bases lay in between. The CDR3 extends over 13 amino acids. DNA of the CDR3: TGCAGTGCTAGTTCAGGGGCCTCCCTCGAGCAGTACGTC. Its translation: CSASSGASLEQYV.